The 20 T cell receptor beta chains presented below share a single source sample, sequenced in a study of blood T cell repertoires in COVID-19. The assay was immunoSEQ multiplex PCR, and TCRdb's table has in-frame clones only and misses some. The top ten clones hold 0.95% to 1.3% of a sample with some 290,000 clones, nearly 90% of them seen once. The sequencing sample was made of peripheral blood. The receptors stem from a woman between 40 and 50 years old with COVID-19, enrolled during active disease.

Written as DNA, the CDR3 is TGTGCCAGTATCCGAGGGGGAAGAAGCAATCAGCCCCAGCATTTT. It specifies CASIRGGRSNQPQHF. The rearrangement links TRBV19 to TRBJ1-5; tentative D call: TRBD1 (6 bases). Germline V gene data show CDR1 as LNHDA and CDR2 as SQIVND (reference sequence). CDR3 length equals 15 residues. The V end lost 7 bases, the J end lost 1 base, and 14 bases lay between the germline ends.

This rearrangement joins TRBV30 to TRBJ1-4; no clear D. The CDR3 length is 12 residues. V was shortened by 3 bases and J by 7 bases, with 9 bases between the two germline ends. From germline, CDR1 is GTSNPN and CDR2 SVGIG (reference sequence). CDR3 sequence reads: CAWRESSEKLFF. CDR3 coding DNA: TGTGCCTGGAGAGAGAGTAGTGAAAAACTGTTTTTT.

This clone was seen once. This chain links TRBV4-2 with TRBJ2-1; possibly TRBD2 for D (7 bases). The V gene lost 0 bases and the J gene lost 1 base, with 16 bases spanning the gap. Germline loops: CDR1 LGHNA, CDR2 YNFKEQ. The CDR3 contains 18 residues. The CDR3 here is CASSQEGGRGLSYNEQFF. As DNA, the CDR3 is TGTGCCAGCAGCCAAGAGGGGGGGCGGGGGCTATCCTACAATGAGCAGTTCTTC.

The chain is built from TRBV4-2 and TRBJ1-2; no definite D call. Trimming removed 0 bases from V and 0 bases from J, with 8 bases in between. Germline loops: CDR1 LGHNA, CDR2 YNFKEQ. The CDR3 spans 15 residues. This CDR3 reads CASSQDHSTNYGYTF. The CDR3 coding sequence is TGTGCCAGCAGCCAAGATCACAGTACTAACTATGGCTACACCTTC.

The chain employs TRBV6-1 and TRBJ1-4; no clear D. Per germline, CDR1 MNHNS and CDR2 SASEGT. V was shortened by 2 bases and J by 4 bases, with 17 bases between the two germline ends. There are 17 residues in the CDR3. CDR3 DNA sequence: TGTGCCAGCAGTGAATACCCAGGTACCCCTTATAATGAAAAACTGTTTTTT. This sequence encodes CASSEYPGTPYNEKLFF.

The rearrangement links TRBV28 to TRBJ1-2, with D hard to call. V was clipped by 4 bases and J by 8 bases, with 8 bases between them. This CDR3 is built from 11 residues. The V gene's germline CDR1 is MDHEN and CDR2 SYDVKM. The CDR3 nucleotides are TGTGCCAGCAGTTCCCCCAGGGGCTACACCTTC. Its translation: CASSSPRGYTF.

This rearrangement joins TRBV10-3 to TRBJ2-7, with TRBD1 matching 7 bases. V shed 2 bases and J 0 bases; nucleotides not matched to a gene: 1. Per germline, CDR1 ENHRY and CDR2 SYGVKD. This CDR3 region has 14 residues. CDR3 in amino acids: CAISETGVSYEQYF. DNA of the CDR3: TGTGCCATCAGTGAGACAGGGGTCTCCTACGAGCAGTACTTC.

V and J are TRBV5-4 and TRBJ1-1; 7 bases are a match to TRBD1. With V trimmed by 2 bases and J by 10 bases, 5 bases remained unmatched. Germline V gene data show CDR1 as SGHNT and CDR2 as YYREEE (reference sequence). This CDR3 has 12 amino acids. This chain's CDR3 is CASSFDRVVAFF. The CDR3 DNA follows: TGTGCCAGCAGCTTCGACAGGGTAGTAGCTTTCTTT.

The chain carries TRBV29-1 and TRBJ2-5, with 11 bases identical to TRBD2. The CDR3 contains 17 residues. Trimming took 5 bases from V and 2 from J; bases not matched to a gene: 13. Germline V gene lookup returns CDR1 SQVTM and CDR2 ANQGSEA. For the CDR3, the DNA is TGCAGCGTTACGGCTAGCGGGGGGCGTCACCCTCAAGAGACCCAGTACTTC. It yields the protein CSVTASGGRHPQETQYF.

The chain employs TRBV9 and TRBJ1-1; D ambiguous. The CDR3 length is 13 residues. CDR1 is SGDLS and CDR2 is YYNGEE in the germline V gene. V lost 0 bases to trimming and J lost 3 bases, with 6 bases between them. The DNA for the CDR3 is TGTGCCAGCAGCGTAGTATCGGACACTGAAGCTTTCTTT. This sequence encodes CASSVVSDTEAFF.

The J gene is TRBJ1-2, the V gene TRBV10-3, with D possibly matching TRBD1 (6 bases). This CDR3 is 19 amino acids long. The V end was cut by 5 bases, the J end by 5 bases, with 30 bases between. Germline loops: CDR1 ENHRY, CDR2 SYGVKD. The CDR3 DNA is TGTGCCATCAGTCTTCCGGCCGAGTCCCGGGACATTGGGCTGTATGGCTACACCTTC. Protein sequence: CAISLPAESRDIGLYGYTF.

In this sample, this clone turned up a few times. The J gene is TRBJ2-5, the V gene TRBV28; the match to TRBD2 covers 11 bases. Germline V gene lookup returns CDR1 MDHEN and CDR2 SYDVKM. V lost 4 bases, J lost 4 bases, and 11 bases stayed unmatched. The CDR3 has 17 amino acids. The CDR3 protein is CASSSASGGPLLETQYF. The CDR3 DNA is TGTGCCAGCAGTTCGGCTAGCGGGGGGCCTCTTTTAGAGACCCAGTACTTC.

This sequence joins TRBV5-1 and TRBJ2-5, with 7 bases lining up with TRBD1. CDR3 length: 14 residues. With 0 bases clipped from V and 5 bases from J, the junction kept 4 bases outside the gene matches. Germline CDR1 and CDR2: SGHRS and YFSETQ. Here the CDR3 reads CASSLVVGQETQYF. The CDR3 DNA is TGCGCCAGCAGCTTGGTGGTGGGACAGGAGACCCAGTACTTC.

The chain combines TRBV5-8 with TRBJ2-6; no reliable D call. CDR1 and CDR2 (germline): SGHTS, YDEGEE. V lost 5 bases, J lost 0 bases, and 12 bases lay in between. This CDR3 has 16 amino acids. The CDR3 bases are TGTGCCAGCAGACCGGGTCCCTCCTCTGGGGCCAACGTCCTGACTTTC. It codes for CASRPGPSSGANVLTF. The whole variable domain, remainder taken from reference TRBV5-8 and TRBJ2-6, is EAGVTQSPTHLIKTRGQQATLRCSPISGHTSVYWYQQALGLGLQFLLWYDEGEERNRGNFPPRFSGRQFPNYSSELNVNALELEDSALYLCASRPGPSSGANVLTFGAGSRLTVL.

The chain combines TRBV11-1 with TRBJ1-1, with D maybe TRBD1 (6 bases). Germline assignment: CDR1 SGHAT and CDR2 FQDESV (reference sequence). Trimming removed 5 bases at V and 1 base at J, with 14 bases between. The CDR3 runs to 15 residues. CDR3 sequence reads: CASSIQGLGNTEAFF. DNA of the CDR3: TGTGCCAGCAGCATTCAGGGGTTGGGGAACACTGAAGCTTTCTTT.

The CDR3 DNA is TGTGCCAGCAGCCCAAACATGAACACTGAAGCTTTCTTT. This sequence encodes CASSPNMNTEAFF. The rearrangement joins TRBV7-2 to TRBJ1-1, with D unresolved. The CDR3 sequence is 13 residues long. Germline loops: CDR1 SGHTA, CDR2 FQGNSA. The V gene lost 5 bases and the J gene lost 0 bases, with 7 bases spanning the gap.

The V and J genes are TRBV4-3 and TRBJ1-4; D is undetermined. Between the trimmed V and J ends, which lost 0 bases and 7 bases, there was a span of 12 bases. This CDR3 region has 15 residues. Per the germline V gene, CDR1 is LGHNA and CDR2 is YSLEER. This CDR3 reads CASSQDMGTGEKLFF. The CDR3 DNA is TGCGCCAGCAGCCAAGATATGGGTACGGGTGAAAAACTGTTTTTT.

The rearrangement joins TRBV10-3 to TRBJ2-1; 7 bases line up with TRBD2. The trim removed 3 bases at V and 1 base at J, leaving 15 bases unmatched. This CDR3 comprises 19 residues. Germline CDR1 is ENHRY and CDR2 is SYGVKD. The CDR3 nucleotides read TGTGCCATCAGTGACATAACATCCAAGCGGGGCTCTTCCTACAATGAGCAGTTCTTC. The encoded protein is CAISDITSKRGSSYNEQFF.

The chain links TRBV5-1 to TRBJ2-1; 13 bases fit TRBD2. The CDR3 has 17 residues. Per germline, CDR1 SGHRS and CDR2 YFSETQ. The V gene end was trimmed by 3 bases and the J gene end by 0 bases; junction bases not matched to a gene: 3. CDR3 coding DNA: TGCGCCAGCAGCTGGGGACTAGCGGGGAGCTCCTACAATGAGCAGTTCTTC. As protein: CASSWGLAGSSYNEQFF.

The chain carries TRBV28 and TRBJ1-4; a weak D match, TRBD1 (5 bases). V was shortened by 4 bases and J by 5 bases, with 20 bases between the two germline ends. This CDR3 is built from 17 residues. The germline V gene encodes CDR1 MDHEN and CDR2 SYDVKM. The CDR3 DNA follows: TGTGCCAGCAGTTCCCCACGGTGGGGCTTCGGGAATGAAAAACTGTTTTTT. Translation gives CASSSPRWGFGNEKLFF.